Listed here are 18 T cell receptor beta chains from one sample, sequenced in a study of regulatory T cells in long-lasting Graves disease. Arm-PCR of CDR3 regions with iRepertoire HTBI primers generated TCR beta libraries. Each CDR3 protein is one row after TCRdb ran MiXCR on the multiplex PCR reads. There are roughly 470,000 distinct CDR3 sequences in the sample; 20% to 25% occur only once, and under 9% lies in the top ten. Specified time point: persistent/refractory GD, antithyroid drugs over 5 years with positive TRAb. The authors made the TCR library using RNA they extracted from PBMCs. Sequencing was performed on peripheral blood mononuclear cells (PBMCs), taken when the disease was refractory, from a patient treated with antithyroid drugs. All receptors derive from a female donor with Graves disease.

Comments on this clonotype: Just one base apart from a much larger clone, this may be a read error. CDR3 DNA: TGTGCCAGCGGTTTATCCGTAGATACCAATCAGCCCCAGCATTTT. Its protein is CASGLSVDTNQPQHF. The chain uses TRBV27 and TRBJ1-5; D call uncertain. CDR3 length: 15 residues. Germline CDR1 reads MNHEY; CDR2 reads SMNVEV (reference sequence).

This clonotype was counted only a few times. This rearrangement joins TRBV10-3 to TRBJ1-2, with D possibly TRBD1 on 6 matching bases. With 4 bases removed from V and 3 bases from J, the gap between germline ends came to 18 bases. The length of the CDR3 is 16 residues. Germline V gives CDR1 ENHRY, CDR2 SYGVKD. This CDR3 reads CAISGDSRDNYYGYTF. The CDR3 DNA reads TGTGCCATCAGTGGGGATTCGAGGGACAACTACTATGGCTACACCTTC.

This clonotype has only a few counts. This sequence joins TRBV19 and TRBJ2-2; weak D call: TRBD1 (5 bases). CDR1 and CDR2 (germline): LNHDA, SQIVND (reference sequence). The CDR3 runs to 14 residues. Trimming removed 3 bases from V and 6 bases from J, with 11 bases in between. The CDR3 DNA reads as TGTGCCAGTAGTATGGGGCCTCCTCCCGGGGAGCTGTTTTTT. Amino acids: CASSMGPPPGELFF.

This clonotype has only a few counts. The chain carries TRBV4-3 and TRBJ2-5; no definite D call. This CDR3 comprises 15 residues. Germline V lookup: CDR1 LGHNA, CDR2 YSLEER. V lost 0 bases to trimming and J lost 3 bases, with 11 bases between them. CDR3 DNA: TGCGCCAGCAGCCAAGAGGGGTTAGGCAAAGAGACCCAGTACTTC. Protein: CASSQEGLGKETQYF.

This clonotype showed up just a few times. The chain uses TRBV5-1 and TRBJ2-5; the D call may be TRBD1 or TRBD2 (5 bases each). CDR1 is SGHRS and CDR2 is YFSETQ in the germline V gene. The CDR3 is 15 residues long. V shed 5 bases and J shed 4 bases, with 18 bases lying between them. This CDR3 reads CASSSLRGSGETQYF. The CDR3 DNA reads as TGCGCCAGCAGTTCCCTCCGGGGCTCGGGAGAGACCCAGTACTTC.

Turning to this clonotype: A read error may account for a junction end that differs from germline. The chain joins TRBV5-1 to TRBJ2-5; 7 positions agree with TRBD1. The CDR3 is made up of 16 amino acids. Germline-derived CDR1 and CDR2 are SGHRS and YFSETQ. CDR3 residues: CASSFDRAAYQETQCF. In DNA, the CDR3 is TGCGCCAGCAGCTTCGACAGGGCGGCGTACCAAGAGACCCAGTGCTTC.

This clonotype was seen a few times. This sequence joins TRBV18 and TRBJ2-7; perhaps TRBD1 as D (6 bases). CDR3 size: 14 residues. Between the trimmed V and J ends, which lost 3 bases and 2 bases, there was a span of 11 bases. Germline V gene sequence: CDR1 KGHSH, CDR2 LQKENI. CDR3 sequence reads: CASSPEAGAYEQYF. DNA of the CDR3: TGTGCCAGCTCACCTGAGGCAGGGGCCTACGAGCAGTACTTC.

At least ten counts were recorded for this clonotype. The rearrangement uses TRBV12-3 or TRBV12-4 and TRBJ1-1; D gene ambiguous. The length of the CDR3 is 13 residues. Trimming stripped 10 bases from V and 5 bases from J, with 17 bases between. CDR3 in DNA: TGTGCCACCACCCCTGAGGGCGGAACTGAAGCTTTCTTT. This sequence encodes CATTPEGGTEAFF.

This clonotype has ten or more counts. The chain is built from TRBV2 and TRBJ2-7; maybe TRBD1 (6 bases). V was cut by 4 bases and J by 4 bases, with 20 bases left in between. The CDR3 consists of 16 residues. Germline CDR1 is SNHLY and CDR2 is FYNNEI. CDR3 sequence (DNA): TGTGCCAGCAGTGGAGAGACAGGCTACGCCGTTTACGAGCAGTACTTC. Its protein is CASSGETGYAVYEQYF.

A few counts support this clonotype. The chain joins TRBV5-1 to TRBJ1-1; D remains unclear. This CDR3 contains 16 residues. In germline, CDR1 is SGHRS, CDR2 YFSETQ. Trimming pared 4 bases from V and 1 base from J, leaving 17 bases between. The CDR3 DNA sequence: TGCGCCAGCAGCACTTGGCCGGTACGGCAGAACACTGAAGCTTTCTTT. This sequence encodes CASSTWPVRQNTEAFF.

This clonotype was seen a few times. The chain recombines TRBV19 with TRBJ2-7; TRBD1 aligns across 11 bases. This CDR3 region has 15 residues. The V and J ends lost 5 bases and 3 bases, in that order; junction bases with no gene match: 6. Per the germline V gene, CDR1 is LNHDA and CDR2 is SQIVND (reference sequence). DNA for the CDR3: TGTGCCAGTAGTCCCGGGACAGGGGGAAACTACGAGCAGTACTTC. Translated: CASSPGTGGNYEQYF.

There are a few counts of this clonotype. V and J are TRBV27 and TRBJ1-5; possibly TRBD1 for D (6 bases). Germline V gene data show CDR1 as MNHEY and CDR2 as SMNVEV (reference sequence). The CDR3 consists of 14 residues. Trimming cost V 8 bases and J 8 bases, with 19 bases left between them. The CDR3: CASGPFRGPEPQHF. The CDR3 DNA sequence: TGTGCCAGCGGACCATTTCGGGGGCCAGAGCCCCAGCATTTT.

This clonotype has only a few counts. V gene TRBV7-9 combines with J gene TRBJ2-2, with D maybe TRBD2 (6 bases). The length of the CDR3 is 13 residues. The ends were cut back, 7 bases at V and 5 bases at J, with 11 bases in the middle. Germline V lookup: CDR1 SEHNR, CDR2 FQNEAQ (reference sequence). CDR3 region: CASTGRGTGELFF. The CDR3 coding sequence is TGTGCCAGCACCGGACGGGGGACCGGGGAGCTGTTTTTT.

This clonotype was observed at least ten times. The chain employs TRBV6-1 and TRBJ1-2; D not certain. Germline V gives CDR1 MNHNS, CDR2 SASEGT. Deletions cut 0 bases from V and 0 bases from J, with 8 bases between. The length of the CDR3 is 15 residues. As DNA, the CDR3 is TGTGCCAGCAGTGAAGCATCAAACGCTAACTATGGCTACACCTTC. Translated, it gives CASSEASNANYGYTF.

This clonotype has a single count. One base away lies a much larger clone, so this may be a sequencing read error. The CDR3 spells CASGLSAGDLLVYDYTF. CDR3 coding DNA: TGTGCTAGTGGTTTGTCCGCAGGGGATTTATTAGTCTATGACTACACCTTC. The chain recombines TRBV12-5 with TRBJ1-2; maybe TRBD1 (6 bases). The germline V gene has CDR1 LGHNT and CDR2 FRNRAP. The CDR3 loop spans 17 amino acids.

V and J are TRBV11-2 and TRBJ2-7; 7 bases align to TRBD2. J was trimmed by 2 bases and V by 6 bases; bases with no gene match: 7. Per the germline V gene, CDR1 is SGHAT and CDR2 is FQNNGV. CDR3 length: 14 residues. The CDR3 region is CASSHREAPYEQYF. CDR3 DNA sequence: TGTGCCAGCAGTCACCGGGAGGCACCCTACGAGCAGTACTTC. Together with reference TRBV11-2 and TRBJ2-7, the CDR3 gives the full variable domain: EAGVAQSPRYKIIEKRQSVAFWCNPISGHATLYWYQQILGQGPKLLIQFQNNGVVDDSQLPKDRFSAERLKGVDSTLKIQPAKLEDSAVYLCASSHREAPYEQYFGPGTRLTVT.

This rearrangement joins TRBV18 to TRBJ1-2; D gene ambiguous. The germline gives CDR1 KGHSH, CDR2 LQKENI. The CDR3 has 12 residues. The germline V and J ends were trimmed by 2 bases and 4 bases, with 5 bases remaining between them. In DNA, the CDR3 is TGTGCCAGCTCACCAGCCTCCTATGGCTACACCTTC. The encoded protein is CASSPASYGYTF.

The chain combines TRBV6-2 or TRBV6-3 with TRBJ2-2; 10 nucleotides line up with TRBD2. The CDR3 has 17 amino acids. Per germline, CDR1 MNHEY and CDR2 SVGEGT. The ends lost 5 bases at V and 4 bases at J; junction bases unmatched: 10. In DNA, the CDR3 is TGTGCCAGCAGTGACCCTAGCGGGAGTTTGCTCACCGGGGAGCTGTTTTTT. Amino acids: CASSDPSGSLLTGELFF.